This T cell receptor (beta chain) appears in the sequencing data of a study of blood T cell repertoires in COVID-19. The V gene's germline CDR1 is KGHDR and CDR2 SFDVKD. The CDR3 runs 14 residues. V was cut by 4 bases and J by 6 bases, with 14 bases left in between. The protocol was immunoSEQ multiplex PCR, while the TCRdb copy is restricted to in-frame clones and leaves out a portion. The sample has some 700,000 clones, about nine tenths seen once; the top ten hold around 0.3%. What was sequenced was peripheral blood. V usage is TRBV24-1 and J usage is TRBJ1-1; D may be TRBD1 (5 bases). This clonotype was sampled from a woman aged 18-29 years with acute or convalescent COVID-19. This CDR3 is CATSETTPGAEAFF. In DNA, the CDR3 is TGTGCCACCAGTGAAACCACCCCGGGGGCTGAAGCTTTCTTT.